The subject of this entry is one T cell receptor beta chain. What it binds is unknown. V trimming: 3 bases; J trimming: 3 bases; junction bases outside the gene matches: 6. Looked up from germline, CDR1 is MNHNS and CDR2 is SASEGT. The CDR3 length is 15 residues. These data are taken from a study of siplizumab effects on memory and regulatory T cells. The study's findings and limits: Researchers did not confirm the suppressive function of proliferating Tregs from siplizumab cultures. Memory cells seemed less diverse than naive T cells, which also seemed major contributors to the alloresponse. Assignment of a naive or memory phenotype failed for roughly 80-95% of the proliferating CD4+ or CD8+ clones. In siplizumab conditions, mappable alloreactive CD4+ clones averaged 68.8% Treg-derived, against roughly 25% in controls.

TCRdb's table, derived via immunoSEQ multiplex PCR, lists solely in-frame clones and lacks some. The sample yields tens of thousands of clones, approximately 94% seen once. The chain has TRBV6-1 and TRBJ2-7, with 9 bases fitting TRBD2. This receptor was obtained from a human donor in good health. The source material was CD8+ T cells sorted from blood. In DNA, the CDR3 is TGTGCCAGCAGTGAGGAAGGACTAGCGAGCTACGAGCAGTACTTC. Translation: CASSEEGLASYEQYF.